These 6 T cell receptor beta chains came from one sample sequenced in a study of T cell changes during pregnancy in multiple sclerosis. Assay used: immunoSEQ multiplex PCR; TCRdb lists only in-frame clones, some missing. The table lists 70,000 to 80,000 clones, roughly 91% of them singletons. The sequencing here drew on peripheral blood, taken in the first trimester of pregnancy. The source is a female donor with multiple sclerosis, enrolled in a pregnancy study.

The gene calls are TRBV7-2 and TRBJ2-1; possible D gene TRBD2, 5 bases. Trimming took 3 bases from V and 4 from J, leaving 13 bases between them. Germline CDR1 reads SGHTA; CDR2 reads FQGNSA. The CDR3 length is 15 residues. CDR3 DNA sequence: TGTGCCAGCAGCTTTTCCCCGGGATCGTACAATGAGCAGTTCTTC. Encoded protein: CASSFSPGSYNEQFF.

The V call is TRBV5-1, the J call TRBJ2-7; tentative D call: TRBD1 (7 bases). The CDR3 length is 15 residues. Germline loops: CDR1 SGHRS, CDR2 YFSETQ. Trimming pared 0 bases from V and 2 bases from J, leaving 12 bases between. The CDR3 here is CASSLVRGTAYEQYF. As DNA, the CDR3 is TGCGCCAGCAGCTTGGTCCGGGGGACAGCCTACGAGCAGTACTTC.

The chain joins TRBV4-1 to TRBJ2-7; TRBD2 matches 16 bases. V shed 0 bases and J 4 bases; nucleotides not matched to a gene: 12. This CDR3 is built from 20 residues. Germline-derived CDR1 and CDR2 are MGHRA and YSYEKL. This CDR3 reads CASSQEAGGTSGRVFYEQYF. The CDR3 coding sequence is TGCGCCAGCAGCCAAGAAGCCGGCGGGACTAGCGGGAGGGTATTTTACGAGCAGTACTTC.

The chain employs TRBV5-4 and TRBJ1-2; D is unclear. The CDR3 is 16 amino acids. CDR1 SGHNT and CDR2 YYREEE come from the germline V gene (reference sequence). With 5 bases removed from V and 2 bases from J, the gap between germline ends came to 19 bases. CDR3 DNA: TGTGCCAGCAGTCCAAACCGTCCGGGGAACAACTATGGCTACACCTTC. Its protein product is CASSPNRPGNNYGYTF.

The chain's CDR3 is CASSLDYTGELFF. DNA for the CDR3: TGTGCCAGCAGCTTGGACTACACCGGGGAGCTGTTTTTT. This chain joins TRBV7-3 and TRBJ2-2, with D possibly being TRBD2 (5 bases). Germline CDR1 reads SGHTA; CDR2 reads FQGTGA. Trimming removed 3 bases from V and 3 bases from J, with 5 bases in between. The CDR3 consists of 13 residues.

The table lists this clone with a count of one. The gene calls are TRBV4-2 and TRBJ2-2; TRBD2 agrees at 9 bases. Trimming took 1 base from V and 5 from J; bases not matched to a gene: 2. The CDR3 extends over 15 amino acids. In germline, CDR1 is LGHNA, CDR2 YNFKEQ. The CDR3 DNA reads TGTGCCAGCAGCCAAGGGACTAGCGAGACCGGGGAGCTGTTTTTT. Protein: CASSQGTSETGELFF.